Listed below are T cell receptor beta chains from one sample, sequenced in a study of blood T cell repertoires in COVID-19. Some clones are missing from TCRdb's copy, which holds only in-frame ones; the method was immunoSEQ multiplex PCR. This sample has roughly 100,000 clones, with 75% to 90% found just once. The source material was peripheral blood. The receptors were sampled from a human donor in a cohort sampled during active COVID-19. Both conserved end residues are part of each CDR3. The D gene is left open where the match is weak. Size is omitted from some rows. Given values are once, few, many or a class for expanded clones.

.	TRBV2	TRBD2	TRBJ2-1	TGTGCCAGCAGCCCGGGACTAGCGGCCTACAATGAGCAGTTCTTC	CASSPGLAAYNEQFF
.	TRBV7-9	TRBD1	TRBJ1-4	TGTGCCAGCAGCTTATGGACAGGGAGGACTAATGAAAAACTGTTTTTT	CASSLWTGRTNEKLFF
.	TRBV7-8	.	TRBJ2-7	TGTGCCAGCAGCTTAGCGTTTGGAGGGGGCGCATCCTACGAGCAGTACTTC	CASSLAFGGGASYEQYF
.	TRBV18	.	TRBJ1-1	TGTGCCAGCTCTCCCCGGGACGGGGGAAACACTGAAGCTTTCTTT	CASSPRDGGNTEAFF
few	TRBV10-3	TRBD1	TRBJ2-7	TGTGCCATCAGACAGGGGAGTAGCTCCTACGAGCAGTACTTC	CAIRQGSSSYEQYF
few	TRBV30	TRBD1	TRBJ1-6	TGTGCCTGGAGTAACGCCAGGGGGCTTATGGAGTCACCCCTCCACTTT	CAWSNARGLMESPLHF
.	TRBV6-2/TRBV6-3	.	TRBJ1-5	TGTGCCAGCAGTTCTGGGCAGCCGCATAGCAATCAGCCCCAGCATTTT	CASSSGQPHSNQPQHF
few	TRBV7-2	TRBD1	TRBJ1-4	TGTGCCAGCAGTAGGACAGGGTCCCTTAATGAAAAACTGTTTTTT	CASSRTGSLNEKLFF
.	TRBV28	.	TRBJ1-5	TGTGCCAGCAGTCCCACGACTAGTCATCAGCCCCAGCATTTT	CASSPTTSHQPQHF
few	TRBV11-2	TRBD2	TRBJ2-5	TGTGCCAGCAGCCCAAGCGGGGGGGCTCTAGAGACCCAGTACTTC	CASSPSGGALETQYF
.	TRBV29-1	.	TRBJ1-2	TGCAGCGTTGATGGGGGCCGGGGCTACACCTTC	CSVDGGRGYTF
.	TRBV28	.	TRBJ1-2	TGTGCCAGCAGCACTACACCGGGCTATGGCTACACCTTC	CASSTTPGYGYTF
.	TRBV25-1	.	TRBJ1-3	TGTGCCAGCAGTGGTGGCTTGGGCAGGGTCATGGGTTACACCATATATTTT	CASSGGLGRVMGYTIYF
once	TRBV6-5	.	TRBJ2-2	TGTGCCGGATCAGGACAGTGGCCGAACACCGGGGAGCTGTTTTTT	CAGSGQWPNTGELFF
.	TRBV12-3/TRBV12-4	.	TRBJ1-6	TGTGCCAGCAGTTTTCGCCCCAGATCACCCCTCCACTTT	CASSFRPRSPLHF
.	TRBV5-5	TRBD1	TRBJ2-5	TGTGCCAGCAGCCCGCAACAGGGGCAAGAGACCCAGTACTTC	CASSPQQGQETQYF
.	TRBV6-5	TRBD1	TRBJ1-1	TGTGCCAGCAGGGCCGGACAGGGTAACACTGAAGCTTTCTTT	CASRAGQGNTEAFF
.	TRBV21-1	.	TRBJ1-3	TGTGCCAGCAGCCACCTAATAAAGGCGGGGGGGGCCCCGACTGGAAACACCATATATTTT	CASSHLIKAGGAPTGNTIYF
.	TRBV5-5	TRBD1	TRBJ1-2	TGTGCCAGCAGCTTCCTAGCGGACAGGGGGCCTTATGGCTACACCTTC	CASSFLADRGPYGYTF
.	TRBV5-4	TRBD2	TRBJ2-2	TGTGCCAGCAGCCCTGGACTAGTCGGGGAGCTGTTTTTT	CASSPGLVGELFF
.	TRBV2	TRBD1	TRBJ1-4	TGTGCCAGCAGGGTCCGGGACAGGGGGCGAACTAATGAAAAACTGTTTTTT	CASRVRDRGRTNEKLFF
.	TRBV6-2/TRBV6-3	.	TRBJ1-1	TGTGCCAGCAGTTACAATACAGGAGGAGGGACTGAAGCTTTCTTT	CASSYNTGGGTEAFF
.	TRBV19	.	TRBJ1-3	TGTGCCAGTCGCTCTCGCTCGGGAGCCCAAAGCTCTGGAAACACCATATATTTT	CASRSRSGAQSSGNTIYF
.	TRBV5-6	TRBD1	TRBJ1-4	TGTGCCAGCAGCCAGTTACCCGGGACAGAGAATGAAAAACTGTTTTTT	CASSQLPGTENEKLFF
.	TRBV5-1	.	TRBJ1-3	TGCGCCAGCAGCCCCGGCGACACCTCTGGAAACACCATATATTTT	CASSPGDTSGNTIYF
.	TRBV18	.	TRBJ1-2	TGTGCCAGCTCACCCAATCAGGGACAAGGTGTCTACACCTTC	CASSPNQGQGVYTF
few	TRBV10-1	TRBD1	TRBJ1-1	TGCGCCAGCAGTGAGTCGATGCGGGCAGGGGGTGCTTTCTTT	CASSESMRAGGAFF
.	TRBV6-5	TRBD1	TRBJ1-2	TGTGCCAGCAGTTATCTCGGGGACAGGGACGGCTACACCTTC	CASSYLGDRDGYTF
.	TRBV7-2	.	TRBJ1-1	TGTGCCAGCAGCGAGGCGGGGGCGAGGAACACTGAAGCTTTCTTT	CASSEAGARNTEAFF
.	TRBV2	TRBD1	TRBJ2-7	TGTGCCAGCAGCGTTCCGGGACAGGGATTTTCCAGTACCCACCCCTACGAGCAGTACTTC	CASSVPGQGFSSTHPYEQYF
.	TRBV12-3/TRBV12-4	TRBD1	TRBJ1-1	TGTGCCAGCAGTCGACAGGGATCCACTGAAGCTTTCTTT	CASSRQGSTEAFF
.	TRBV10-3	TRBD2	TRBJ2-3	TGTGCCATCAGTAGGTTTGCGGGGGGGCAAGATACGCAGTATTTT	CAISRFAGGQDTQYF
once	TRBV27	TRBD2	TRBJ2-3	TGTGCCAGCAGTTATTCAGCGGGGGGCACCCCAGATACGCAGTATTTT	CASSYSAGGTPDTQYF
once	TRBV25-1	.	TRBJ1-1	TGTGCCAGCACTCACCCAAGGGGGGGTTACACTGAAGCTTTCTTT	CASTHPRGGYTEAFF
.	TRBV4-2	TRBD1	TRBJ1-1	TGTGCCAGCAGCCAAGATCGGGTAAGACAGGGGGTGAACACTGAAGCTTTCTTT	CASSQDRVRQGVNTEAFF
.	TRBV19	.	TRBJ1-3	TGTGCCAGTAGTATAGGGGGGGGATCTGGAAACACCATATATTTT	CASSIGGGSGNTIYF
once	TRBV19	TRBD2	TRBJ2-3	TGTGCCAGTAGTACCTCGGGACTAGTCCTCACAGATACGCAGTATTTT	CASSTSGLVLTDTQYF
.	TRBV2	.	TRBJ2-3	TGTGCCAGCAGTGCGCTGGGGGCGAGGGGAGATACGCAGTATTTT	CASSALGARGDTQYF
.	TRBV9	.	TRBJ1-6	TGTGCCAGCAGGGGAGACTATAATTCACCCCTCCACTTT	CASRGDYNSPLHF
.	TRBV7-2	.	TRBJ1-3	TGTGCCAGCAGCGCGGGGACGGCAAACACCATATATTTT	CASSAGTANTIYF
.	TRBV9	TRBD2	TRBJ2-1	TGTGCCAGCAGCGCTCACACTAGCGGGATCTACAATGAGCAGTTCTTC	CASSAHTSGIYNEQFF
.	TRBV5-1	.	TRBJ2-6	TGCGCCAGCAGCTTGGGTGGAGGGGCGGCTTCTGGGGCCAACGTCCTGACTTTC	CASSLGGGAASGANVLTF
.	TRBV5-1	.	TRBJ1-4	TGCGCCAGCAGGCGAAGGGGAGGAGCTAATGAAAAACTGTTTTTT	CASRRRGGANEKLFF
.	TRBV9	.	TRBJ2-2	TGTGCCAGCAGCGTAGGTGGCCTTCGGGGCACCGGGGAGCTGTTTTTT	CASSVGGLRGTGELFF
.	TRBV7-7	TRBD2	TRBJ2-1	TGTGCTAGCAGCTCGGGGGGGAGCTCCTACAATGAGCAGTTCTTC	CASSSGGSSYNEQFF
few	TRBV3-1/TRBV3-2	TRBD1	TRBJ1-5	TGTGCCAGCAGCCAAAACAGGGGCGCGCAGCCCCAGCATTTT	CASSQNRGAQPQHF
.	TRBV10-3	.	TRBJ2-7	TGTGCCATCAGTGAAGGGGGAACCTACGAGCAGTACTTC	CAISEGGTYEQYF
.	TRBV6-5	TRBD1	TRBJ1-2	TGTGCCAGCGCCTGGACAGGGTTCCCTCTAAGTGGCTACACCTTC	CASAWTGFPLSGYTF
.	TRBV19	TRBD1	TRBJ1-1	TGTGCCAGTAGACCGGACAGGGGCTACACTGAAGCTTTCTTT	CASRPDRGYTEAFF
.	TRBV7-3	.	TRBJ2-3	TGTGCCAGCAGCCACGCTCGAGGTACGCAGTATTTT	CASSHARGTQYF
.	TRBV5-8	.	TRBJ2-2	TGTGCCAGCAGCCCCGGACAGCGAACGACCGGGGAGCTGTTTTTT	CASSPGQRTTGELFF
.	TRBV5-4	TRBD1	TRBJ2-7	TGTGCCAGCACTCCGGGACAGGGCTACGAGCAGTACTTC	CASTPGQGYEQYF
.	TRBV7-2	TRBD2	TRBJ2-5	TGTGCCAGCAGCTTGGGGCGGGGGGGCCGTTCGCAGACCCAGTACTTC	CASSLGRGGRSQTQYF
.	TRBV4-1	.	TRBJ2-4	TGCGCCAGCAGCCAAGGTCCCGGGATTCAGTACTTC	CASSQGPGIQYF
.	TRBV2	.	TRBJ1-5	TGTGCCAGCAGTGAAGAGGGGTCTAGCAATCAGCCCCAGCATTTT	CASSEEGSSNQPQHF